This is a list of T cell receptor beta chains from one sample in a study of T cells in tumors after PD-1 blockade. Profiled with immunoSEQ multiplex PCR; TCRdb holds only in-frame clones, not every one. The sample consists of about 4,200 clones, nearly 75% of them appearing once. Specimen: tumor tissue, collected before anti-PD-1 treatment. The receptors were gathered from a human donor with basal cell carcinoma. CDR3s include the opening cysteine and the closing phenylalanine or tryptophan. The D gene is left open where the match is weak. Size values are once, few and many counts, or a class for expanded clones, and some rows have none.

v_call	cdr3_length	d_call	j_call	clone_size	cdr3_aa	cdr3_nt
TRBV18	15	TRBD2	TRBJ2-5	once	CASSPQRGGDETQYF	TGTGCCAGCTCACCACAGCGGGGGGGCGACGAGACCCAGTACTTC
TRBV10-3	13	.	TRBJ2-6	.	CAISEIGANVLTF	TGTGCCATCAGTGAGATTGGGGCCAACGTCCTGACTTTC
TRBV5-5	14	.	TRBJ1-6	.	CASSLERDNSPLHF	TGTGCCAGCAGCTTGGAAAGAGATAATTCACCCCTCCACTTT
TRBV15	14	.	TRBJ1-1	.	CATSRTLGNTEAFF	TGTGCCACCAGCAGAACTTTGGGGAACACTGAAGCTTTCTTT
TRBV5-4	13	.	TRBJ2-7	.	CASSLGWGGEQYF	TGTGCCAGCAGCTTGGGGTGGGGCGGGGAGCAGTACTTC
TRBV5-1	13	.	TRBJ2-5	.	CASSLSPDETQYF	TGCGCCAGCAGCTTGAGTCCCGATGAGACCCAGTACTTC
TRBV19	17	.	TRBJ1-2	.	CASSMGFSGGANYGYTF	TGTGCCAGTAGTATGGGGTTTTCGGGAGGCGCTAACTATGGCTACACCTTC
TRBV7-2	18	.	TRBJ2-7	.	CASRQLGSAGGRGVEQYF	TGTGCCAGCAGGCAACTAGGGTCAGCCGGGGGGCGGGGAGTCGAGCAGTACTTC
TRBV10-3	15	.	TRBJ1-6	.	CAISEGPSYNSPLHF	TGTGCCATCAGCGAGGGGCCCTCCTATAATTCACCCCTCCACTTT
TRBV15	17	.	TRBJ1-5	once	CATSSPRQGFSNQPQHF	TGTGCCACCAGCAGTCCTAGGCAGGGCTTTAGCAATCAGCCCCAGCATTTT
TRBV14	14	TRBD1	TRBJ1-6	.	CASSGTGINSPLHF	TGTGCCAGCAGCGGGACAGGGATTAATTCACCCCTCCACTTT